Listed below are T cell receptor beta chains from one sample, sequenced in a study of tumor-infiltrating lymphocytes in primary liver carcinoma. TCRdb independently ran MiXCR on the multiplex PCR reads; one entry per CDR3 protein. The sample has roughly 80,000 distinct CDR3 sequences, 70% to 75% seen once; the top ten hold about 13%. The sequenced material came from liver tumor tissue from sampling region 4. These receptors were obtained from an older woman with primary liver carcinoma and hepatitis B virus infection. CDR3s include the opening cysteine and the closing phenylalanine or tryptophan. D genes are given only for firm matches. Rows may omit the clone size; those that give it use once, few, many or a size class.

D gene,J gene,clone size,V gene,CDR3 DNA,CDR3 protein
-,TRBJ2-2,-,TRBV11-2,TGTGCCAGCAAAGCTCATAACACCGGGGAGCTGCTTTTT,CASKAHNTGELLF
TRBD1,TRBJ2-2,-,TRBV11-3,TGTGCCAGCAGCTTAGCAGGGGGTACCGGGGAACTGTTATTT,CASSLAGGTGELLF
-,TRBJ2-5,-,TRBV6-1,TGTGCCATCTGCGAGACTGGGGGGACCCAGTACTTC,CAICETGGTQYF
-,TRBJ2-1,-,TRBV11-2,TGTGCCAGTAGCTTAAAGGGGACTCCGGGTGTTGAGCAGTTCTTC,CASSLKGTPGVEQFF
-,TRBJ2-7,many,TRBV28,TGTGCCAGCAGCCGGACCCACGGACGCTACGAGCAGTACTTC,CASSRTHGRYEQYF
-,TRBJ2-1,many,TRBV13,TGTGCCAGCAGCTTGGCACAGGCCCCCTACAATGAGCAGTTCTTC,CASSLAQAPYNEQFF
TRBD1,TRBJ1-1,many,TRBV6-5,TGTGCCAGCAGTTACTCGTTGGGACAGGGCACTGAAGCTTTCTTT,CASSYSLGQGTEAFF
-,TRBJ1-2,once,TRBV18,TGTGCCAGCTCACCACCCAGGGCGGCATACGGCTACACCTTC,CASSPPRAAYGYTF
-,TRBJ1-1,many,TRBV5-1,TGCGCCAGCAGCTTGCGGCAGACGAACACTGAAGCTTTCTTT,CASSLRQTNTEAFF
TRBD2,TRBJ2-7,few,TRBV5-4,TGTGCTAGCAGCCCACCGGGTAGCGGGAGGGTGTACGAGCAGTATTTC,CASSPPGSGRVYEQYF